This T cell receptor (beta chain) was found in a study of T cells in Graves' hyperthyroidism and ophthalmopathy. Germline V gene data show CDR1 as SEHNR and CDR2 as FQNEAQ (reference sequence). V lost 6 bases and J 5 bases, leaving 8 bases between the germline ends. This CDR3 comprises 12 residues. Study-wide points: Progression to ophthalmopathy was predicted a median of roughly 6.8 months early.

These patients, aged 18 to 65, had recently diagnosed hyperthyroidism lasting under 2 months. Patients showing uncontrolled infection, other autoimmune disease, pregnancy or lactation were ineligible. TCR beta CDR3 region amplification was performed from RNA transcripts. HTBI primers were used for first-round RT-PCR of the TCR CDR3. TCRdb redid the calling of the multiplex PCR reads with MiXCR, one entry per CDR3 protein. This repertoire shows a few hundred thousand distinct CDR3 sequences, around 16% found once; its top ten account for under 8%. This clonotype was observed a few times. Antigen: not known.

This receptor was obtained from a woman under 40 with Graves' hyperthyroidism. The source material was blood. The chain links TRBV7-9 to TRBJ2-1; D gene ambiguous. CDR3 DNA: TGTGCCAGCAGGGGCATAAACAATGAGCAGTTCTTC. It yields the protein CASRGINNEQFF. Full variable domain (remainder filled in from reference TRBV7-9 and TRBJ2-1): DTGVSQNPRHKITKRGQNVTFRCDPISEHNRLYWYRQTLGQGPEFLTYFQNEAQLEKSRLLSDRFSAERPKGSFSTLEIQRTEQGDSAMYLCASRGINNEQFFGPGTRLTVL.